Below, 32 T cell receptor beta chains from the same sample are listed, as sequenced in a study of T cells after yellow fever vaccination. TCRdb called the 5' RACE reads again in MiXCR, with one record for every CDR3 protein. The sample has over 150,000 distinct CDR3 sequences; about 6% are singletons. The source material was CD4+ T cells sorted from PBMCs, sampled on the day of the first yellow fever vaccination. These receptors were collected from a man younger than 35 who received the YFV17D yellow fever vaccine.

The chain joins TRBV5-1 to TRBJ2-6; TRBD1 aligns across 7 bases. The germline gives CDR1 SGHRS, CDR2 YFSETQ. This CDR3 region has 18 residues. V lost 5 bases and J lost 0; bases outside the gene matches: 11. The CDR3 spells CASSRWTGPHSGANVLTF. CDR3 in DNA: TGCGCCAGCAGTCGCTGGACAGGACCTCACTCTGGGGCCAACGTCCTGACTTTC.

The sample holds a few counts of this clonotype. The chain carries TRBV5-1 and TRBJ1-5; TRBD1 aligns across 10 bases. The length of the CDR3 is 15 residues. After removal of 4 bases from V and 6 bases from J, the junction contained 7 bases not matched to a gene. Looked up from germline, CDR1 is SGHRS and CDR2 is YFSETQ. CDR3 DNA sequence: TGCGCCAGCAGCCTAGCGGGACAGGGGCTTCAGCCCCAGCATTTT. This encodes CASSLAGQGLQPQHF.

Many counts were recorded for this clonotype. This sequence joins TRBV7-2 and TRBJ2-3; 10 nucleotides align to TRBD1. The CDR3 loop spans 16 amino acids. With V trimmed by 4 bases and J by 6 bases, 10 bases remained unmatched. Germline lookup yields CDR1 SGHTA and CDR2 FQGNSA. The CDR3 DNA follows: TGTGCCAGCAGCTACACGACAGGGGGCAGGGTGGATACGCAGTATTTT. It encodes CASSYTTGGRVDTQYF. Together with reference TRBV7-2 and TRBJ2-3, the CDR3 gives the full variable domain: GAGVSQSPSNKVTEKGKDVELRCDPISGHTALYWYRQSLGQGLEFLIYFQGNSAPDKSGLPSDRFSAERTGGSVSTLTIQRTQQEDSAVYLCASSYTTGGRVDTQYFGPGTRLTVL.

With respect to this clonotype: A much larger clone sits a single nucleotide away, making a read error possible. The V gene is TRBV7-2, the J gene TRBJ2-3, with D possibly TRBD1 on 6 matching bases. CDR1 is SGHTA, CDR2 FQGNSA, per germline. This CDR3 region has 13 residues. V was shortened by 8 bases and J by 7 bases, with 16 bases between the two germline ends. The CDR3 sequence: CASCQGPIHTQYF. The DNA of the CDR3 is TGTGCCAGCTGTCAGGGGCCTATACATACGCAGTATTTT.

This clonotype occurred many times. V and J are TRBV11-2 and TRBJ2-5; D is possibly TRBD1 or TRBD2 (6 bases each). CDR1 and CDR2 from the germline V gene are SGHAT and FQNNGV. The V end was cut by 6 bases, the J end by 3 bases, with 11 bases between. The CDR3 runs to 13 residues. CDR3 sequence (DNA): TGTGCCAGCAGACAGGGACTTAAAGAGACCCAGTACTTC. Translating gives CASRQGLKETQYF.

This clonotype was counted between two and nine times. The V gene is TRBV4-3, the J gene TRBJ1-5; D gene unclear. Germline-derived CDR1 and CDR2 are LGHNA and YSLEER. The CDR3 runs to 18 residues. The germline V and J ends were trimmed by 0 bases and 5 bases, with 20 bases remaining between them. This chain's CDR3 is CASSQDLSTPASYQPQHF. CDR3 bases: TGCGCCAGCAGCCAAGATCTGAGTACCCCTGCCAGCTATCAGCCCCAGCATTTT.

This clonotype was counted ten times or more. This chain uses TRBV3-1 with TRBJ2-4; 7 nucleotides match TRBD2. The CDR3 loop spans 16 amino acids. Germline V lookup: CDR1 LGHDT, CDR2 YNNKEL (reference sequence). The V and J ends lost 5 bases and 7 bases, in that order; junction bases with no gene match: 14. The CDR3 protein is CASSGRDRGGWNIQYF. In DNA, the CDR3 is TGTGCCAGCAGCGGTCGGGACCGCGGGGGATGGAACATTCAGTACTTC. Looking up the rest from reference TRBV3-1 and TRBJ2-4 gives the full variable domain: DTAVSQTPKYLVTQMGNDKSIKCEQNLGHDTMYWYKQDSKKFLKIMFSYNNKELIINETVPNRFSPKSPDKAHLNLHINSLELGDSAVYFCASSGRDRGGWNIQYFGAGTRLSVL.

A few counts support this clonotype. This chain links TRBV20-1 with TRBJ2-3; unclear D gene. Germline assignment: CDR1 DFQATT and CDR2 SNEGSKA (reference sequence). V was trimmed by 5 bases and J by 5 bases, leaving 14 bases between them. There are 13 residues in the CDR3. The CDR3 here is CSAPRVSIDTQYF. The DNA for the CDR3 is TGCAGTGCTCCACGGGTCAGTATAGATACGCAGTATTTT.

Many counts were recorded for this clonotype. The chain is built from TRBV10-3 and TRBJ1-5; D ambiguous. This CDR3 spans 15 amino acids. Between the trimmed V and J ends, which lost 4 bases and 4 bases, there was a span of 14 bases. Germline V CDR1 and CDR2: ENHRY, SYGVKD. CDR3 sequence (DNA): TGTGCCATCAGTGGTCATGACAAAATAAATCAGCCCCAGCATTTT. This translates into CAISGHDKINQPQHF.

This clonotype was observed many times. At one end, the junction sequence differs from germline, possibly due to a read error. V gene TRBV5-1 combines with J gene TRBJ2-2; 9 nucleotides match TRBD1. Germline CDR1 SGHRS, CDR2 YFSETQ. This CDR3 spans 15 amino acids. CDR3 DNA: TGTGCCAGCAGCCCGGGACAGGGATACACCGGGGAGCTGTTTTTT. The encoded protein is CASSPGQGYTGELFF.

In its sample, this clonotype was seen a few times. The V call is TRBV2, the J call TRBJ2-5, with D perhaps TRBD2 (5 bases). The V and J ends lost 8 bases and 1 base respectively, with 17 bases between them. Per the germline V gene, CDR1 is SNHLY and CDR2 is FYNNEI. The CDR3 runs 15 residues. CDR3 protein: CASLWKERPQETQYF. CDR3 sequence (DNA): TGTGCCAGCCTATGGAAGGAGCGGCCCCAAGAGACCCAGTACTTC.

A word on this clonotype: A read error is possible here, since a much larger clone lies one base away. The rearrangement uses TRBV10-3 and TRBJ2-1; the D is unclear. The CDR3 loop spans 14 amino acids. Per the germline V gene, CDR1 is ENHRY and CDR2 is SYGVKD. The CDR3: CAISESIPGNEQIF. CDR3 DNA sequence: TGTGCCATCAGTGAGTCGATCCCCGGCAATGAGCAGATCTTC.

The chain recombines TRBV27 with TRBJ2-2; D gene uncertain. The CDR3 is made up of 19 amino acids. The V gene lost 3 bases and the J gene lost 1 base, with 21 bases spanning the gap. CDR1 MNHEY and CDR2 SMNVEV come from the germline V gene (reference sequence). The CDR3 DNA reads as TGTGCCAGCAGTTTTTCGGTTAAGCCATGGGAAATGAACACCGGGGAGCTGTTTTTT. It codes for CASSFSVKPWEMNTGELFF.

In its sample, this clonotype was seen many times. The chain couples TRBV4-1 to TRBJ2-3, with D uncertain. The V gene's germline CDR1 is MGHRA and CDR2 YSYEKL. V was trimmed by 1 base and J by 2 bases, leaving 7 bases between them. The CDR3 is 14 amino acids. CDR3 region: CASSQVPDTDTQYF. CDR3 DNA sequence: TGCGCCAGCAGCCAAGTTCCGGACACAGATACGCAGTATTTT.

The V call is TRBV20-1, the J call TRBJ2-3, with D perhaps TRBD2 (7 bases). CDR1 is DFQATT and CDR2 is SNEGSKA in the germline V gene (reference sequence). The CDR3 is 16 amino acids. With 6 bases removed from V and 9 bases from J, the gap between germline ends came to 28 bases. CDR3 residues: CSAKDRPGGPSGTQYF. The CDR3 DNA follows: TGCAGTGCGAAGGATCGTCCGGGGGGCCCTTCAGGGACGCAGTATTTT.

The sample holds many counts of this clonotype. This chain uses TRBV5-1 with TRBJ2-7, with a weak D call TRBD1 (6 bases). Looked up from germline, CDR1 is SGHRS and CDR2 is YFSETQ. V dropped 4 bases and J dropped 3 bases, with 17 bases sitting between them. The CDR3 has 15 amino acids. The CDR3 is CASSLAGTLGYEQYF. CDR3 sequence (DNA): TGCGCCAGCAGCCTCGCCGGGACACTCGGCTACGAGCAGTACTTC.

The rearrangement links TRBV5-4 to TRBJ2-6, with a tentative D call TRBD2 (6 bases). CDR3 length equals 16 residues. Germline loops: CDR1 SGHNT, CDR2 YYREEE (reference sequence). The ends were cut back, 4 bases at V and 0 bases at J, with 11 bases in the middle. CDR3 nucleotide sequence: TGTGCCAGCAGCCTCGGGACTTCCTCTGGGGCCAACGTCCTGACTTTC. Translated, it gives CASSLGTSSGANVLTF.

In its sample, this clonotype was seen many times. V and J are TRBV5-1 and TRBJ2-5; 7 bases agree with TRBD1. This CDR3 spans 15 amino acids. Germline V lookup: CDR1 SGHRS, CDR2 YFSETQ. J gave up 2 bases and V 3 bases, and 7 bases lay outside the gene matches. In nucleotides, the CDR3 is TGCGCCAGCAGCTCCGGGGACAGCTTACAAGAGACCCAGTACTTC. Amino acid sequence: CASSSGDSLQETQYF. The full variable domain, its missing parts supplied by reference TRBV5-1 and TRBJ2-5, is KAGVTQTPRYLIKTRGQQVTLSCSPISGHRSVSWYQQTPGQGLQFLFEYFSETQRNKGNFPGRFSGRQFSNSRSEMNVSTLELGDSALYLCASSSGDSLQETQYFGPGTRLLVL.

V is TRBV7-9 and J is TRBJ1-1; 7 bases fit TRBD1. The germline gives CDR1 SEHNR, CDR2 FQNEAQ (reference sequence). CDR3 length: 15 residues. The V and J ends lost 5 bases and 0 bases, in that order; junction bases with no gene match: 6. The CDR3 loop reads CASSEQGTVNTEAFF. DNA for the CDR3: TGTGCCAGCAGCGAACAGGGGACCGTGAACACTGAAGCTTTCTTT.

The rearrangement joins TRBV18 to TRBJ2-1; TRBD2 matches 9 bases. The CDR3 is 15 residues long. Germline V CDR1 and CDR2: KGHSH, LQKENI. J lost 8 bases, V lost 3 bases, and 8 bases had no gene match. This CDR3 is CASSPAQRGAYEQFF. The CDR3 DNA reads TGTGCCAGCTCACCTGCCCAGCGGGGGGCATATGAGCAGTTCTTC.

This clonotype came up many times. The V and J genes are TRBV5-1 and TRBJ2-1, with 7 bases aligning to TRBD1. This CDR3 has 15 residues. Germline V lookup: CDR1 SGHRS, CDR2 YFSETQ. V trimming: 0 bases; J trimming: 6 bases; junction bases outside the gene matches: 6. CDR3 nucleotide sequence: TGCGCCAGCAGCTTGGAGGGGACAGATTTCAATGAGCAGTTCTTC. Encoded protein: CASSLEGTDFNEQFF.

The table lists this clonotype with a few counts. DNA for the CDR3: TGTGCCAGCAGTTTAGGAAACTCCTATAATTCACCCCTCCACTTT. Translating gives CASSLGNSYNSPLHF. The J gene is TRBJ1-6, the V gene TRBV27; D gene ambiguous. Per the germline V gene, CDR1 is MNHEY and CDR2 is SMNVEV (reference sequence). V was pared by 2 bases and J by 0 bases, with 5 bases between. The CDR3 totals 15 residues.

In its sample, this clonotype was seen many times. The chain uses TRBV5-1 and TRBJ2-5; 9 positions match TRBD2. The CDR3 extends over 14 amino acids. The V segment lost 2 bases and the J segment 4 bases; nucleotides outside the gene matches: 3. In germline, CDR1 is SGHRS, CDR2 YFSETQ. This chain's CDR3 is CASSFSGGLETQYF. CDR3 DNA sequence: TGCGCCAGCAGCTTTAGCGGGGGACTAGAGACCCAGTACTTC. The full variable domain, completed using reference TRBV5-1 and TRBJ2-5, is KAGVTQTPRYLIKTRGQQVTLSCSPISGHRSVSWYQQTPGQGLQFLFEYFSETQRNKGNFPGRFSGRQFSNSRSEMNVSTLELGDSALYLCASSFSGGLETQYFGPGTRLLVL.

This clonotype was seen many times. The rearrangement uses TRBV2 and TRBJ1-1; the match to TRBD1 covers 7 bases. With V trimmed by 4 bases and J by 5 bases, 7 bases remained unmatched. The CDR3 has 14 amino acids. Germline V gene lookup returns CDR1 SNHLY and CDR2 FYNNEI. CDR3 nucleotide sequence: TGTGCCAGCAGTGTTGACAGGGTTCTTACTGAAGCTTTCTTT. Translated: CASSVDRVLTEAFF. The whole variable domain, filled in from reference TRBV2 and TRBJ1-1, reads EPEVTQTPSHQVTQMGQEVILRCVPISNHLYFYWYRQILGQKVEFLVSFYNNEISEKSEIFDDQFSVERPDGSNFTLKIRSTKLEDSAMYFCASSVDRVLTEAFFGQGTRLTVV.

This clonotype was observed at least ten times. The rearrangement links TRBV20-1 to TRBJ2-1, with D perhaps given as TRBD1 or TRBD2 (7 bases each). Germline V gene lookup returns CDR1 DFQATT and CDR2 SNEGSKA (reference sequence). This CDR3 comprises 14 residues. The ends were cut back, 6 bases at V and 9 bases at J, with 21 bases in the middle. CDR3 sequence: CSAPSRGGLSEQFF. DNA of the CDR3: TGCAGTGCCCCGAGCAGGGGGGGCCTCAGTGAGCAGTTCTTC.

This clonotype appeared a few times. The chain joins TRBV5-1 to TRBJ2-1, with D possibly matching TRBD2 (7 bases). The CDR3 contains 12 residues. In germline, CDR1 is SGHRS, CDR2 YFSETQ. Trimming left V 0 bases short and J 12 bases short, with 10 bases between. The DNA for the CDR3 is TGCGCCAGCAGCTTGGAGGCGGGGGCGCAGTTCTTC. Protein: CASSLEAGAQFF.

The chain carries TRBV6-5 and TRBJ1-2; TRBD1 agrees at 9 bases. The V and J ends lost 0 bases and 7 bases, in that order; junction bases with no gene match: 6. The CDR3 covers 15 residues. CDR1 is MNHEY and CDR2 is SVGAGI in the germline V gene. CDR3 DNA sequence: TGTGCCAGCAGTTACTCGAGCCGGGACAGGGTTGGCTACACCTTC. Translating gives CASSYSSRDRVGYTF.

This clonotype was detected only a few times. The V and J genes are TRBV4-3 and TRBJ1-4; 7 bases agree with TRBD1. Germline V CDR1 and CDR2: LGHNA, YSLEER. The CDR3 is 15 amino acids. V shed 4 bases, J shed 8 bases, and the junction held 10 bases outside the gene matches. CDR3 sequence: CASSLRQGGIEKLFF. In DNA form, the CDR3 reads TGCGCCAGCAGCCTACGACAGGGAGGAATCGAAAAACTGTTTTTT.

There are many counts of this clonotype. The chain has TRBV3-1 and TRBJ1-2; D is unclear. This CDR3 has 12 amino acids. Germline assignment: CDR1 LGHDT and CDR2 YNNKEL (reference sequence). The germline V and J ends were trimmed by 1 base and 5 bases, with 5 bases remaining between them. The CDR3 here is CASSQAHYGYTF. The CDR3 coding sequence is TGTGCCAGCAGCCAAGCACATTATGGCTACACCTTC.

The sample holds many counts of this clonotype. The chain joins TRBV15 to TRBJ2-5; D not certain. V was shortened by 0 bases and J by 1 base, with 9 bases between the two germline ends. The CDR3 has 15 amino acids. Per germline, CDR1 LNHNV and CDR2 YYDKDF (reference sequence). The CDR3 DNA is TGTGCCACCAGCAGAGATCCTACTGGCCAAGAGACCCAGTACTTC. This codes for CATSRDPTGQETQYF.

The rearrangement links TRBV12-3 or TRBV12-4 to TRBJ1-2; 11 bases fit TRBD1. The CDR3 runs 15 residues. With V trimmed by 3 bases and J by 4 bases, 4 bases remained unmatched. CDR3 bases: TGTGCCAGCAGTTTCCCGGGACAGGGGGTCTATGGCTACACCTTC. As protein: CASSFPGQGVYGYTF.

This clonotype has at least ten counts. The chain uses TRBV20-1 and TRBJ2-3, with 7 nucleotides matching TRBD1. After removal of 7 bases from V and 4 bases from J, the junction contained 2 bases not matched to a gene. Germline-derived CDR1 and CDR2 are DFQATT and SNEGSKA (reference sequence). CDR3 length: 11 residues. CDR3: CSGRGPDTQYF. The CDR3 DNA sequence: TGCAGTGGTAGGGGGCCAGATACGCAGTATTTT.